The 18 T cell receptor beta chains below were found in one sample sequenced in a study of shared clonotypes between healthy human individuals. Method: immunoSEQ multiplex PCR; TCRdb's copy keeps in-frame clones and lacks some. The table records about 1.5 million clones, around 98% of them present only once. Sequencing was carried out using naive CD4+ T cells sorted from blood. Subset specified: CD45RA+ positively selected. The source of these receptors is a man aged 25 to 40 in good health.

The chain is built from TRBV7-2 and TRBJ1-5; D gene uncertain. CDR1 and CDR2 from the germline V gene are SGHTA and FQGNSA. Between the trimmed V and J ends, which lost 5 bases and 4 bases, there was a span of 6 bases. The CDR3 is 12 amino acids. The CDR3 DNA reads as TGTGCCAGCAGCGTACAGAATCAGCCCCAGCATTTT. It is translated as CASSVQNQPQHF.

This clone was detected only once. This chain connects TRBV18 to TRBJ1-2; TRBD1 is a possible D gene (6 bases). Germline loops: CDR1 KGHSH, CDR2 LQKENI. This CDR3 contains 19 residues. Deletions cut 2 bases from V and 2 bases from J, with 24 bases between. CDR3 sequence reads: CASSPSSQGPPIKNYGYTF. The CDR3, as DNA: TGTGCCAGCTCACCATCTAGTCAGGGGCCGCCTATCAAAAACTATGGCTACACCTTC.

CDR3 bases: TGCGCCAGCAGCCCCACACGCCCCGGGGGCGAGACCCAGTACTTC. This gives the protein CASSPTRPGGETQYF. V is TRBV5-1 and J is TRBJ2-5; D may correspond to TRBD1 or TRBD2 (6 bases each). Germline V gene sequence: CDR1 SGHRS, CDR2 YFSETQ. The CDR3 runs 15 residues. The V end lost 4 bases, the J end lost 5 bases, and 18 bases lay between the germline ends.

This sequence joins TRBV9 and TRBJ2-5; D uncertain. Trimming took off 7 bases at V and 1 base at J, with 11 bases between the two ends. Per the germline V gene, CDR1 is SGDLS and CDR2 is YYNGEE. The CDR3 runs 13 residues. CDR3 sequence: CASASRPQETQYF. The CDR3 DNA reads as TGTGCCAGCGCCTCCCGACCCCAAGAGACCCAGTACTTC.

V usage is TRBV28 and J usage is TRBJ2-7, with 7 bases identical to TRBD2. This CDR3 has 15 residues. The germline V gene encodes CDR1 MDHEN and CDR2 SYDVKM. Losses at the gene ends were 5 bases for V and 5 bases for J; bases not matched to a gene: 12. The CDR3: CASSPWEGGWNEQYF. The CDR3 DNA sequence: TGTGCCAGCAGTCCCTGGGAGGGAGGCTGGAACGAGCAGTACTTC.

The chain recombines TRBV30 with TRBJ1-4, with 8 bases identical to TRBD1. Germline loops: CDR1 GTSNPN, CDR2 SVGIG (reference sequence). This CDR3 has 17 amino acids. J lost 2 bases, V lost 0 bases, and 8 bases had no gene match. CDR3: CAWSVRQGIWTNEKLFF. For the CDR3, the DNA is TGTGCCTGGAGTGTACGACAGGGGATCTGGACTAATGAAAAACTGTTTTTT.

The rearrangement uses TRBV18 and TRBJ2-7; TRBD1 matches at 8 bases. The CDR3 extends over 16 amino acids. The V and J ends lost 3 bases and 5 bases, in that order; junction bases with no gene match: 12. Looked up from germline, CDR1 is KGHSH and CDR2 is LQKENI. For the CDR3, the DNA is TGTGCCAGCTCACCTTACTCGGGCACAGGGGGGAACGAGCAGTACTTC. Protein: CASSPYSGTGGNEQYF.

The chain combines TRBV5-6 with TRBJ1-5; 8 nucleotides align to TRBD1. The CDR3 runs 15 residues. Germline assignment: CDR1 SGHDT and CDR2 YYEEEE. V dropped 5 bases and J dropped 2; count of bases not matched to a gene: 6. CDR3 in DNA: TGTGCCAGCAGGGCAGGGGGCTCTCGCAATCAGCCCCAGCATTTT. It translates to CASRAGGSRNQPQHF. The entire variable domain, with the rest obtained from reference TRBV5-6 and TRBJ1-5, is as follows: DAGVTQSPTHLIKTRGQQVTLRCSPKSGHDTVSWYQQALGQGPQFIFQYYEEEERQRGNFPDRFSGHQFPNYSSELNVNALLLGDSALYLCASRAGGSRNQPQHFGDGTRLSIL.

The rearrangement joins TRBV7-3 to TRBJ2-1, with D uncertain. This CDR3 comprises 14 residues. Germline V lookup: CDR1 SGHTA, CDR2 FQGTGA. Trimming left V 5 bases short and J 8 bases short, with 16 bases between. This CDR3 reads CASSPPGRPDEQFF. CDR3 DNA sequence: TGTGCCAGCAGCCCCCCCGGCCGTCCGGATGAGCAGTTCTTC.

This clone was seen just once. J is TRBJ2-1 and V is TRBV28; TRBD2 aligns across 13 bases. The CDR3 totals 16 residues. With V trimmed by 2 bases and J by 4 bases, 2 bases remained unmatched. The germline gives CDR1 MDHEN, CDR2 SYDVKM. CDR3 sequence (DNA): TGTGCCAGCAGTTTAAAGACTAGCGGGAGGTACAATGAGCAGTTCTTC. As protein: CASSLKTSGRYNEQFF.

This chain links TRBV7-9 with TRBJ2-3; no clear D gene. The CDR3 is 17 amino acids. Germline V gene lookup returns CDR1 SEHNR and CDR2 FQNEAQ (reference sequence). V shed 1 base and J shed 3 bases, with 17 bases lying between them. CDR3: CASSLVSTRVLTDTQYF. CDR3 nucleotides: TGTGCCAGCAGCTTAGTTTCCACCCGGGTCCTGACAGATACGCAGTATTTT.

V is TRBV29-1 and J is TRBJ1-1, with D perhaps matching TRBD1 (5 bases). Germline V gives CDR1 SQVTM, CDR2 ANQGSEA. Trimming left V 4 bases short and J 1 base short, with 13 bases between. There are 14 residues in the CDR3. CDR3 in amino acids: CSVASGHQNTEAFF. In nucleotides, the CDR3 is TGCAGCGTTGCCTCGGGGCACCAGAACACTGAAGCTTTCTTT. Drawing the rest from reference TRBV29-1 and TRBJ1-1, the complete variable domain is SAVISQKPSRDICQRGTSLTIQCQVDSQVTMMFWYRQQPGQSLTLIATANQGSEATYESGFVIDKFPISRPNLTFSTLTVSNMSPEDSSIYLCSVASGHQNTEAFFGQGTRLTVV.

The V call is TRBV5-1, the J call TRBJ2-3; D is possibly TRBD2 (5 bases). Germline values: CDR1 SGHRS, CDR2 YFSETQ. V lost 0 bases and J 0 bases, leaving 11 bases between the germline ends. The CDR3 runs 16 residues. CDR3 region: CASSLGLTSSTDTQYF. In DNA form, the CDR3 reads TGCGCCAGCAGCTTGGGACTAACCTCTAGCACAGATACGCAGTATTTT.

This chain uses TRBV7-2 with TRBJ2-7, with D possibly matching TRBD1 (6 bases). This CDR3 is 14 amino acids long. CDR1 is SGHTA and CDR2 is FQGNSA in the germline V gene. V lost 3 bases to trimming and J lost 2 bases, with 11 bases between them. The CDR3 DNA reads as TGTGCCAGCAGCTTCCCGGGACAAACCTACGAGCAGTACTTC. It translates to CASSFPGQTYEQYF. Using reference TRBV7-2 and TRBJ2-7 for the parts outside the CDR3, the full variable domain is GAGVSQSPSNKVTEKGKDVELRCDPISGHTALYWYRQSLGQGLEFLIYFQGNSAPDKSGLPSDRFSAERTGGSVSTLTIQRTQQEDSAVYLCASSFPGQTYEQYFGPGTRLTVT.

As to this clone: Its ends do not fully match the called genes, so a read error is possible. The rearrangement links TRBV5-1 to TRBJ2-2; 7 bases line up with TRBD1. The CDR3 runs 15 residues. CDR1 is SGHRS, CDR2 YFSETQ, per germline. CDR3 protein: CASSLDRGNIGELFF. CDR3 bases: TGCGCCAGCAGCTTGGACAGGGGAAACATCGGGGAGCTGTTTTTT.

The V and J genes are TRBV28 and TRBJ2-1, with 7 bases aligning to TRBD1. The V and J ends lost 2 bases and 3 bases, in that order; junction bases with no gene match: 7. The CDR3 sequence is 16 residues long. CDR1 is MDHEN and CDR2 is SYDVKM in the germline V gene. CDR3 in DNA: TGTGCCAGCAGTTTACTTCCGGGACAGAGCTACAATGAGCAGTTCTTC. Its protein product is CASSLLPGQSYNEQFF.

The chain has TRBV15 and TRBJ2-1; TRBD2 matches at 11 bases. Germline CDR1 is LNHNV and CDR2 is YYDKDF (reference sequence). J gave up 3 bases and V 1 base, and 5 bases lay outside the gene matches. CDR3 length: 17 residues. CDR3 sequence reads: CATSRANSGRGYNEQFF. The CDR3 DNA reads TGTGCCACCAGCAGAGCGAATAGCGGGAGGGGCTACAATGAGCAGTTCTTC.

The chain recombines TRBV7-9 with TRBJ1-2, with D possibly matching TRBD1 (5 bases). The V gene lost 0 bases and the J gene lost 4 bases, with 9 bases spanning the gap. The CDR3 is 14 amino acids. Per the germline V gene, CDR1 is SEHNR and CDR2 is FQNEAQ (reference sequence). This chain's CDR3 is CASSLAVGTYGYTF. CDR3 DNA: TGTGCCAGCAGCTTAGCTGTCGGGACCTATGGCTACACCTTC.